One sample yielded the 27 T cell receptor beta chains listed below, sequenced in a study of regulatory T cells in long-lasting Graves disease. Time point here: newly diagnosed GD, antithyroid drugs for less than 3 months. The TCR library was made from RNA that had been extracted from PBMCs in TRIzol. CDR3-region Arm-PCR and iRepertoire HTBI primers produced the TCR beta libraries. TCRdb reprocessed the multiplex PCR reads with MiXCR, giving one entry per CDR3 protein. The data contain about 540,000 distinct CDR3 sequences, roughly 14% of them singletons. The same specimen was also included in a second study, on T cells in Graves' hyperthyroidism and ophthalmopathy.

The specimen was peripheral blood mononuclear cells (PBMCs), collected at new diagnosis, from a patient treated with antithyroid drugs. Receptors originate from a man aged 25 to 40 with Graves disease.

This clonotype was observed at least ten times. This chain connects TRBV7-2 to TRBJ1-1; D is unclear. CDR3 length equals 14 residues. The V gene lost 11 bases and the J gene lost 2 bases, with 18 bases spanning the gap. Per the germline V gene, CDR1 is SGHTA and CDR2 is FQGNSA. This CDR3 reads CAFSPGRQNTEAFF. As DNA, the CDR3 is TGTGCCTTTTCCCCCGGACGGCAAAACACTGAAGCTTTCTTT.

This clonotype showed up many times. The genes are TRBV12-3 or TRBV12-4 and TRBJ1-1; D not resolved. V shed 11 bases and J shed 0 bases, with 16 bases lying between them. This CDR3 has 14 residues. CDR3 in amino acids: CAGRSGGMNTEAFF. The CDR3 DNA reads TGTGCCGGCCGGAGCGGAGGGATGAACACTGAAGCTTTCTTT.

This clonotype occurred a few times. The V gene is TRBV12-3 or TRBV12-4, the J gene TRBJ2-4, with D hard to call. Trimming removed 5 bases from V and 1 base from J, with 15 bases in between. This CDR3 has 16 residues. CDR3 DNA: TGTGCCAGCAGTGCCCCGGCCTTTCTGGCCAAAAACATTCAGTACTTC. Translating gives CASSAPAFLAKNIQYF.

This clonotype occurred many times. The rearrangement links TRBV11-2 to TRBJ2-7, with TRBD1 as a possible D gene (6 bases). Trimming stripped 5 bases from V and 5 bases from J, with 19 bases between. This CDR3 spans 15 amino acids. From germline, CDR1 is SGHAT and CDR2 FQNNGV. CDR3 sequence (DNA): TGTGCCAGCAGCCCCCTCCTCAGGGGATATGACGAGCAGTACTTC. Amino acid sequence: CASSPLLRGYDEQYF.

This clonotype was counted at least ten times. The chain's CDR3 is CASSPGTAFDYGYTF. The DNA for the CDR3 is TGTGCCAGCAGCCCAGGGACCGCGTTTGACTATGGCTACACCTTC. This chain joins TRBV7-9 and TRBJ1-2, with D possibly being TRBD1 (5 bases). The CDR3 has 15 residues. CDR1 SEHNR and CDR2 FQNEAQ come from the germline V gene (reference sequence). Trimming cost V 5 bases and J 3 bases, with 16 bases left between them.

This clonotype was seen at least ten times. The chain carries TRBV7-3 and TRBJ2-2; D is ambiguous. In germline, CDR1 is SGHTA, CDR2 FQGTGA. The germline V and J ends were trimmed by 5 bases and 0 bases, with 7 bases remaining between them. The CDR3 totals 14 residues. CDR3 sequence reads: CASSADSNTGELFF. In DNA form, the CDR3 reads TGTGCCAGCAGCGCCGACTCGAACACCGGGGAGCTGTTTTTT.

Ten or more counts support this clonotype. This chain links TRBV11-2 with TRBJ2-1; 9 positions match TRBD2. CDR1 and CDR2 (germline): SGHAT, FQNNGV. The trim removed 7 bases at V and 3 bases at J, leaving 10 bases unmatched. The CDR3 length is 16 residues. Here the CDR3 DNA reads TGTGCCAGCACCTCGCGGGGGGGCGCAGACTACAATGAGCAGTTCTTC. This gives the protein CASTSRGGADYNEQFF. Filled out from reference TRBV11-2 and TRBJ2-1, the complete variable domain reads EAGVAQSPRYKIIEKRQSVAFWCNPISGHATLYWYQQILGQGPKLLIQFQNNGVVDDSQLPKDRFSAERLKGVDSTLKIQPAKLEDSAVYLCASTSRGGADYNEQFFGPGTRLTVL.

This clonotype came up many times. The rearrangement uses TRBV29-1 and TRBJ2-7, with D possibly TRBD2 on 5 matching bases. V lost 4 bases and J lost 0, with 13 bases in between. The length of the CDR3 is 14 residues. Looked up from germline, CDR1 is SQVTM and CDR2 is ANQGSEA. The CDR3 region is CSVARVAGSYEQYF. The DNA of the CDR3 is TGCAGCGTTGCAAGGGTGGCGGGCTCCTACGAGCAGTACTTC.

On this clonotype: With a much larger clone just one base away, this may be a read error. The chain joins TRBV12-3 or TRBV12-4 to TRBJ2-7, with D uncertain. This CDR3 spans 15 amino acids. V was trimmed by 3 bases and J by 7 bases, leaving 19 bases between them. CDR3 DNA: TGTGCCAGCAGTTTTGGCGATAGCTCCTACAATGAGCAGTACTTC. Translating gives CASSFGDSSYNEQYF.

As to this clonotype: Sequence at one end of the junction differs from germline and may be a read error. The rearrangement joins TRBV4-1 to TRBJ2-5; the D is unclear. The CDR3 length is 10 residues. The V gene's germline CDR1 is MGHRA and CDR2 YSYEKL. CDR3 residues: CASGQETQYF. The CDR3 coding sequence is TGCGCCAGCGGCCAAGAGACCCAGTACTTC.

This clonotype was observed many times. The chain combines TRBV3-1 with TRBJ2-7; D gene unclear. CDR1 and CDR2 from the germline V gene are LGHDT and YNNKEL (reference sequence). The CDR3 contains 12 residues. Trimming cost V 3 bases and J 4 bases, with 7 bases left between them. CDR3 loop: CASSQVPYEQYF. The CDR3 coding sequence is TGTGCCAGCAGCCAGGTCCCATACGAGCAGTACTTC.

This clonotype was seen ten or more times. The rearrangement joins TRBV12-3 or TRBV12-4 to TRBJ2-5, with D possibly being TRBD2 (5 bases). V lost 7 bases to trimming and J lost 5 bases, with 14 bases between them. The CDR3 runs to 13 residues. The CDR3: CASTERGLETQYF. In DNA, the CDR3 is TGTGCCAGCACCGAGCGAGGGTTGGAGACCCAGTACTTC.

This clonotype has more than one count but fewer than ten. V and J are TRBV27 and TRBJ2-1; 7 bases are shared with TRBD1. The CDR3 extends over 16 amino acids. CDR1 is MNHEY and CDR2 is SMNVEV in the germline V gene (reference sequence). J gave up 3 bases and V 6 bases, and 11 bases lay outside the gene matches. Written as DNA, the CDR3 is TGTGCCAGCAGCCAACGGGACAGCCGATACTACAATGAGCAGTTCTTC. Its translation is CASSQRDSRYYNEQFF.

The chain combines TRBV19 with TRBJ2-5; no reliable D call. Germline CDR1 LNHDA, CDR2 SQIVND (reference sequence). The CDR3 runs to 12 residues. The V end was cut by 8 bases, the J end by 1 base, with 8 bases between. The CDR3 protein is CASRSSQETQYF. Written as DNA, the CDR3 is TGTGCCAGTCGAAGTAGCCAAGAGACCCAGTACTTC.

The rearrangement joins TRBV9 to TRBJ2-1; 10 nucleotides align to TRBD2. Trimming cost V 2 bases and J 8 bases; bases outside gene matches: 7. This CDR3 region has 15 residues. In germline, CDR1 is SGDLS, CDR2 YYNGEE. The CDR3 is CASSVRASGRHEQFF. CDR3 nucleotides: TGTGCCAGCAGCGTCCGTGCTAGCGGGAGACATGAGCAGTTCTTC.

This clonotype was found a few times. The chain links TRBV5-1 to TRBJ1-1, with D perhaps matching TRBD1 (6 bases). Trimming took 1 base from V and 5 from J, leaving 12 bases between them. Germline V gives CDR1 SGHRS, CDR2 YFSETQ. The CDR3 spans 14 residues. The CDR3 loop reads CASSLSGGPTEAFF. CDR3 coding DNA: TGCGCCAGCAGCTTGTCTGGGGGGCCTACTGAAGCTTTCTTT.

This clonotype appeared a few times. The rearrangement links TRBV9 to TRBJ2-1, with 8 bases aligning to TRBD2. The V and J ends lost 3 bases and 4 bases, in that order; junction bases with no gene match: 6. This CDR3 is 15 amino acids long. CDR1 is SGDLS and CDR2 is YYNGEE in the germline V gene. Written as DNA, the CDR3 is TGTGCCAGCAGCGCCGGGACTAGTCCGTACAATGAGCAGTTCTTC. As protein: CASSAGTSPYNEQFF.

This clonotype was observed a handful of times. In nucleotides, the CDR3 is TGTGCCAGCAGCTTAGAAGGGGGTCTTGCAGCTTTCTTT. Residues: CASSLEGGLAAFF. The chain is built from TRBV11-2 and TRBJ1-1, with D possibly being TRBD1 (6 bases). The CDR3 totals 13 residues. The germline V gene encodes CDR1 SGHAT and CDR2 FQNNGV. V was trimmed by 0 bases and J by 10 bases, leaving 12 bases between them.

This clonotype was counted at least ten times. The chain employs TRBV27 and TRBJ2-7, with a weak D call TRBD2 (5 bases). The V and J ends lost 2 bases and 3 bases respectively, with 11 bases between them. This CDR3 is built from 14 residues. Germline values: CDR1 MNHEY, CDR2 SMNVEV (reference sequence). The CDR3 sequence is CASSLRGPDYEQYF. CDR3 sequence (DNA): TGTGCCAGCAGTTTACGAGGGCCAGACTACGAGCAGTACTTC.

This clonotype was observed a few times. The V call is TRBV7-9, the J call TRBJ1-6; D is ambiguous. This CDR3 contains 12 residues. The ends were cut back, 5 bases at V and 14 bases at J, with 13 bases in the middle. CDR1 SEHNR and CDR2 FQNEAQ come from the germline V gene (reference sequence). CDR3 region: CASSQTVFTLHF. CDR3 in DNA: TGTGCCAGCAGCCAAACCGTGTTCACCCTCCACTTT.

Notes on this clonotype: One junction end does not reproduce the germline sequence, and a read error may be involved. The V call is TRBV5-1, the J call TRBJ1-1; TRBD1 matches 8 bases. The germline gives CDR1 SGHRS, CDR2 YFSETQ. The CDR3 totals 13 residues. The DNA for the CDR3 is TGCGCCAGCTCAGGGGGCGGGAACACTGAAGCTCTCTTT. Translated, it gives CASSGGGNTEALF.

This clonotype was counted a few times. This chain joins TRBV20-1 and TRBJ2-4, with 12 bases lining up with TRBD1. This CDR3 contains 14 residues. Losses at the gene ends were 4 bases for V and 9 bases for J; bases not matched to a gene: 7. Germline CDR1 and CDR2: DFQATT and SNEGSKA (reference sequence). In nucleotides, the CDR3 is TGCAGTGCTAAGACGGGACAGGGGGCTTTCATTCAGTACTTC. The encoded protein is CSAKTGQGAFIQYF.

Ten or more counts support this clonotype. The chain has TRBV12-3 or TRBV12-4 and TRBJ2-3, with D possibly TRBD1 on 6 matching bases. This CDR3 is 14 amino acids long. V was trimmed by 5 bases and J by 1 base, leaving 10 bases between them. The CDR3 nucleotides read TGTGCCAGCAGTCCTTGGACAGGCACAGATACGCAGTATTTT. This codes for CASSPWTGTDTQYF.

This clonotype was seen ten or more times. The rearrangement joins TRBV7-9 to TRBJ2-7; D is perhaps TRBD1 (5 bases). The germline gives CDR1 SEHNR, CDR2 FQNEAQ (reference sequence). CDR3 length: 14 residues. V shed 2 bases and J shed 0 bases, with 8 bases lying between them. As DNA, the CDR3 is TGTGCCAGCAGCTTATGGGGCGGCTCCTACGAGCAGTACTTC. This gives the protein CASSLWGGSYEQYF.

This clonotype was counted a few times. The chain couples TRBV7-9 to TRBJ2-1; D is unclear. V gave up 3 bases and J gave up 8 bases, with 11 bases separating them. CDR1 is SEHNR, CDR2 FQNEAQ, per germline (reference sequence). The CDR3 extends over 13 amino acids. The chain's CDR3 is CASSFDSADEQFF. In DNA form, the CDR3 reads TGTGCCAGCAGCTTTGACTCTGCGGATGAGCAGTTCTTC.

This clonotype appeared many times. V usage is TRBV27 and J usage is TRBJ2-5, with no clear D. Trimming cost V 3 bases and J 1 base, with 6 bases left between them. The CDR3 consists of 13 residues. Germline loops: CDR1 MNHEY, CDR2 SMNVEV (reference sequence). CDR3 loop: CASSFSIQETQYF. The CDR3 DNA reads as TGTGCCAGCAGTTTCAGTATCCAAGAGACCCAGTACTTC.

Ten or more counts support this clonotype. The V and J genes are TRBV24-1 and TRBJ2-2; 10 bases agree with TRBD1. Per germline, CDR1 KGHDR and CDR2 SFDVKD. V lost 7 bases, J lost 5 bases, and 3 bases stayed unmatched. The CDR3 loop spans 14 amino acids. The CDR3 protein is CATRRTGGTGELFF. Written as DNA, the CDR3 is TGTGCCACCAGAAGGACAGGGGGAACCGGGGAGCTGTTTTTT.